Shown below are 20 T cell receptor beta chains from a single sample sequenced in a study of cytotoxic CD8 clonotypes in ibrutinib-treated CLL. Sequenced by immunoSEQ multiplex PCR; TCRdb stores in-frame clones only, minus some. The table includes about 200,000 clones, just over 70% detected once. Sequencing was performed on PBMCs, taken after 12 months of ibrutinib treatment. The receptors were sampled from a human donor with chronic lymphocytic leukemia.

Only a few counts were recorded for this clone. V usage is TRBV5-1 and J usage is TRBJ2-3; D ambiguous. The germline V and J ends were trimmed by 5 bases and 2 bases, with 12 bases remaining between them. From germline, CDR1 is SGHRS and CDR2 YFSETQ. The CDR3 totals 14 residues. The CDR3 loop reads CASSHPTSTDTQYF. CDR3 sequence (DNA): TGCGCCAGCAGTCATCCCACCTCCACAGATACGCAGTATTTT.

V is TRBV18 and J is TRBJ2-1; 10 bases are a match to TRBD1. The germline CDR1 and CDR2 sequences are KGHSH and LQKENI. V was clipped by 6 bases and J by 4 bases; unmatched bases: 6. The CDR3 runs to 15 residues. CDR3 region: CASSTGTGAYNEQFF. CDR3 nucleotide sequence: TGTGCCAGCTCCACCGGGACAGGGGCATACAATGAGCAGTTCTTC.

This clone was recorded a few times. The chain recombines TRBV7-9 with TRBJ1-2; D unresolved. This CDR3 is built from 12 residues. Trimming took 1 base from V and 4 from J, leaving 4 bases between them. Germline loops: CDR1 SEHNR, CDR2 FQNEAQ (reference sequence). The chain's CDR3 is CASSLGPYGYTF. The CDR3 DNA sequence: TGTGCCAGCAGCTTAGGGCCCTATGGCTACACCTTC.

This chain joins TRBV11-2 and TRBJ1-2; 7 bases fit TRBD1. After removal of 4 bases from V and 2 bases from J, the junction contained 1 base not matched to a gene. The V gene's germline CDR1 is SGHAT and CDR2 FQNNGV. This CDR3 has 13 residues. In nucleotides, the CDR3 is TGTGCCAGCAGCTGGGGACAGAACTATGGCTACACCTTC. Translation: CASSWGQNYGYTF.

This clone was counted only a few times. CDR3 sequence reads: CASSHGTSRQFF. The CDR3 DNA sequence: TGCGCCAGCAGCCACGGGACTAGTCGGCAGTTCTTC. This rearrangement joins TRBV4-1 to TRBJ2-1; the match to TRBD2 covers 8 bases. The CDR3 covers 12 residues. Trimming removed 3 bases from V and 12 bases from J; junction bases left unmatched: 4. Germline loops: CDR1 MGHRA, CDR2 YSYEKL.

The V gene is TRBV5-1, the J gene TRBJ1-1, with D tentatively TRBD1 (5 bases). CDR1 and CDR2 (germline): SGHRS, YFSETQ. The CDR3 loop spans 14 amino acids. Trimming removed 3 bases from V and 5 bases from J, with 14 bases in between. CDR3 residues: CASSSEGQGTEAFF. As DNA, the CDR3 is TGCGCCAGCAGCTCGGAGGGGCAGGGAACTGAAGCTTTCTTT.

The CDR3 DNA sequence: TGTGCCAGCAGCTTAATGGGCGGCGTGAACACCGGGGAGCTGTTTTTT. This encodes CASSLMGGVNTGELFF. The gene calls are TRBV13 and TRBJ2-2; D gene unclear. CDR3 size: 16 residues. CDR1 and CDR2 from the germline V gene are PRHDT and FYEKMQ (reference sequence). V shed 2 bases and J shed 1 base, with 11 bases lying between them.

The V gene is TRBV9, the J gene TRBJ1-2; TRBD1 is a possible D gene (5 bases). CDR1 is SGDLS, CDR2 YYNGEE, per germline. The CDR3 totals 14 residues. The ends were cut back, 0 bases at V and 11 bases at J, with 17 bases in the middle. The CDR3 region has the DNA TGTGCCAGCAGCGTAGCTCCGGGGCGGGGAGGGTACACCTTC. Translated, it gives CASSVAPGRGGYTF.

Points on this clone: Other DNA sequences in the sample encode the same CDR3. The CDR3 nucleotides are TGTGCCAGCGGCCGACAGGGGCGGGCCGGGGAGCTGTTTTTT. This translates into CASGRQGRAGELFF. This chain joins TRBV2 and TRBJ2-2; the match to TRBD1 covers 8 bases. V shed 8 bases and J 6 bases; nucleotides not matched to a gene: 8. This CDR3 is built from 14 residues. From germline, CDR1 is SNHLY and CDR2 FYNNEI.

The DNA for the CDR3 is TGTGCCAGCAGCTTAGGAGGGACTCGACAAGAGACCCAGTACTTC. Amino acids: CASSLGGTRQETQYF. The genes are TRBV7-2 and TRBJ2-5; TRBD2 is a possible D gene (6 bases). Trimming cost V 1 base and J 2 bases, with 11 bases left between them. The CDR3 is 15 amino acids. Germline V gene sequence: CDR1 SGHTA, CDR2 FQGNSA.

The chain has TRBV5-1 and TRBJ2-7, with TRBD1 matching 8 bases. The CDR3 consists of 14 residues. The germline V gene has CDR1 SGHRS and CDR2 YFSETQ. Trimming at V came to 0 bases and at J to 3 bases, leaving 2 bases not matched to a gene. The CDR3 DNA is TGCGCCAGCAGCTTGGGGGACAGGCGCTACGAGCAGTACTTC. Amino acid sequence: CASSLGDRRYEQYF.

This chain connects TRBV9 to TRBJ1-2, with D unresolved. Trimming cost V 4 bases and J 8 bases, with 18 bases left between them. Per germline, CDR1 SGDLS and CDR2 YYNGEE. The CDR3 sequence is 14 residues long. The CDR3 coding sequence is TGTGCCAGCAGCTTCCGTGATAAGGGAAGCGGCTACACCTTC. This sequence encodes CASSFRDKGSGYTF.

CDR3 nucleotide sequence: TGCGCCAGCAACCTGGATGGGTCCTCAAGAACCCAGTACTTC. It yields the protein CASNLDGSSRTQYF. The gene calls are TRBV5-1 and TRBJ2-5, with D hard to call. CDR1 is SGHRS and CDR2 is YFSETQ in the germline V gene. Trimming removed 6 bases at V and 8 bases at J, with 20 bases between. This CDR3 is 14 amino acids long.

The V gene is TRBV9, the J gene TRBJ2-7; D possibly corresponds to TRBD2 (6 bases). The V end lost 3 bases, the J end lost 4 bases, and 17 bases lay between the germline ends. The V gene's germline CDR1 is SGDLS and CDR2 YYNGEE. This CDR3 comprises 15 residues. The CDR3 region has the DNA TGTGCCAGCAGCGGGGGACTCCCGCCGGGGTACGAGCAGTACTTC. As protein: CASSGGLPPGYEQYF.

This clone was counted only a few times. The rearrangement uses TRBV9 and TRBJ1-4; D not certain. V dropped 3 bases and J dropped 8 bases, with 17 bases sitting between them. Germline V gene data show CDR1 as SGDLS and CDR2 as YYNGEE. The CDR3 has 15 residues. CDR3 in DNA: TGTGCCAGCAGCGGGACTTTCCCGCGGAAAGAAAAACTGTTTTTT. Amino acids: CASSGTFPRKEKLFF.

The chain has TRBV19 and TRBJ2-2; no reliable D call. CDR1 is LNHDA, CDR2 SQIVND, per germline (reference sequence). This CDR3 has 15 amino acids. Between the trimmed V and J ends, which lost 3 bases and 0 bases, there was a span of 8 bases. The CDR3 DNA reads TGTGCCAGTAGTATTGGTCAGACGAACACCGGGGAGCTGTTTTTT. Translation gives CASSIGQTNTGELFF.

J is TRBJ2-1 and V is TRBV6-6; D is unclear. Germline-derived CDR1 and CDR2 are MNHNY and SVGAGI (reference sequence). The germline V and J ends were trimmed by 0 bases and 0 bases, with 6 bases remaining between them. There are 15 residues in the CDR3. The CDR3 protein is CASSYSLNSYNEQFF. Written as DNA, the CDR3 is TGTGCCAGCAGTTACTCGTTGAACTCCTACAATGAGCAGTTCTTC.

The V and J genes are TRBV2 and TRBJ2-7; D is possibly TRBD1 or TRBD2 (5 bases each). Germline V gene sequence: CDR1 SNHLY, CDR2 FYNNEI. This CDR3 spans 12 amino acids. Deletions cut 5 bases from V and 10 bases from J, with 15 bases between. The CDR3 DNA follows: TGTGCCAGCAGTAACGCCGGGACGGAACAGTACTTC. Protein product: CASSNAGTEQYF.

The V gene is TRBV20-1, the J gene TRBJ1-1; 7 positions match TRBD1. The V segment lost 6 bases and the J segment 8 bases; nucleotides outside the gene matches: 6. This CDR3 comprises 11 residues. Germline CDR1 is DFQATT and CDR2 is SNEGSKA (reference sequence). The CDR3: CSARGQTEAFF. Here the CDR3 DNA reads TGCAGTGCGCGGGGACAGACAGAAGCTTTCTTT.

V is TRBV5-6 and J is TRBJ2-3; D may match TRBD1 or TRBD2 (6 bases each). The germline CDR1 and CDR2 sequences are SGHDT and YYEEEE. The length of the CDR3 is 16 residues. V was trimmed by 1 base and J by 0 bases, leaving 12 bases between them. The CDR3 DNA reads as TGTGCCAGCAGCTTGCCCCGGGGGCATAGCACAGATACGCAGTATTTT. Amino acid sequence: CASSLPRGHSTDTQYF. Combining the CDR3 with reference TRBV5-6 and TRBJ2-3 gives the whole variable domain DAGVTQSPTHLIKTRGQQVTLRCSPKSGHDTVSWYQQALGQGPQFIFQYYEEEERQRGNFPDRFSGHQFPNYSSELNVNALLLGDSALYLCASSLPRGHSTDTQYFGPGTRLTVL.